Shown below are 28 T cell receptor beta chains from a single sample sequenced in a study of blood T cell repertoires in COVID-19. Here immunoSEQ multiplex PCR was the method, and the copy in TCRdb shows in-frame clones only, minus some. The sample holds about 110,000 clones, about 88% seen once. Material: peripheral blood. Every receptor here comes from a human donor in a cohort sampled during active COVID-19.

This sequence joins TRBV19 and TRBJ1-6; 7 bases map to TRBD1. From germline, CDR1 is LNHDA and CDR2 SQIVND (reference sequence). V was pared by 0 bases and J by 6 bases, with 5 bases of the junction left unmatched. The CDR3 spans 16 residues. The CDR3 reads CASSIDGNRGNSPLHF. CDR3 nucleotides: TGTGCCAGTAGTATAGATGGGAACAGGGGTAATTCACCCCTCCACTTT.

The genes are TRBV2 and TRBJ2-5; D may be TRBD2 (6 bases). Germline loops: CDR1 SNHLY, CDR2 FYNNEI. This CDR3 is built from 14 residues. The germline V and J ends were trimmed by 3 bases and 5 bases, with 13 bases remaining between them. The CDR3 region is CASSEGGLEETQYF. The CDR3 DNA reads TGTGCCAGCAGTGAGGGGGGATTAGAGGAGACCCAGTACTTC. The full variable domain, its missing parts supplied by reference TRBV2 and TRBJ2-5, is EPEVTQTPSHQVTQMGQEVILRCVPISNHLYFYWYRQILGQKVEFLVSFYNNEISEKSEIFDDQFSVERPDGSNFTLKIRSTKLEDSAMYFCASSEGGLEETQYFGPGTRLLVL.

This clone has a single count. The rearrangement uses TRBV9 and TRBJ2-1; 11 bases map to TRBD1. After removal of 3 bases from V and 3 bases from J, the junction contained 2 bases not matched to a gene. The CDR3 length is 15 residues. Looked up from germline, CDR1 is SGDLS and CDR2 is YYNGEE. The CDR3 here is CASSGGTGGYNEQFF. The CDR3 DNA is TGTGCCAGCAGCGGGGGGACAGGGGGCTACAATGAGCAGTTCTTC. Full variable domain (remainder filled in from reference TRBV9 and TRBJ2-1): DSGVTQTPKHLITATGQRVTLRCSPRSGDLSVYWYQQSLDQGLQFLIQYYNGEERAKGNILERFSAQQFPDLHSELNLSSLELGDSALYFCASSGGTGGYNEQFFGPGTRLTVL.

The chain recombines TRBV2 with TRBJ2-7, with 15 nucleotides matching TRBD2. CDR1 and CDR2 from the germline V gene are SNHLY and FYNNEI. V trimming: 7 bases; J trimming: 6 bases; junction bases outside the gene matches: 10. The CDR3 spans 16 residues. Here the CDR3 DNA reads TGTGCCAGCAAACCGGGACTAGCGGGAGGTCTAGGCGAGCAGTACTTC. Its translation: CASKPGLAGGLGEQYF.

J is TRBJ2-1 and V is TRBV5-1; the D gene is possibly TRBD1 (6 bases). Germline V gene sequence: CDR1 SGHRS, CDR2 YFSETQ. Trimming removed 3 bases from V and 3 bases from J, with 16 bases in between. The CDR3 consists of 16 residues. The CDR3 DNA is TGCGCCAGCAGCTCCTCGACAGGAATCCTCTACAATGAGCAGTTCTTC. Its translation is CASSSSTGILYNEQFF.

The chain combines TRBV4-1 with TRBJ2-1, with 10 bases lining up with TRBD2. V lost 4 bases, J lost 0 bases, and 6 bases stayed unmatched. This CDR3 is built from 17 residues. Germline lookup yields CDR1 MGHRA and CDR2 YSYEKL. DNA of the CDR3: TGCGCCAGCAGCCTGAGTAGCGGGGGGAGCTCCTACAATGAGCAGTTCTTC. Translation gives CASSLSSGGSSYNEQFF.

The sample holds one count of this clone. The chain combines TRBV10-2 with TRBJ1-1; the D gene is possibly TRBD1 (5 bases). Germline CDR1 is WSHSY and CDR2 is SAAADI. The CDR3 consists of 13 residues. Trimming removed 4 bases at V and 6 bases at J, with 12 bases between. The CDR3 DNA reads as TGCGCCAGCAGTGCTCTGGGGGGTTCTGAAGCTTTCTTT. Encoded protein: CASSALGGSEAFF.

CDR3 loop: CASSPTTTTSYNEQFF. In nucleotides, the CDR3 is TGTGCCAGCAGCCCAACGACTACAACCTCCTACAATGAGCAGTTCTTC. The chain couples TRBV11-1 to TRBJ2-1, with D perhaps matching TRBD2 (5 bases). Between the trimmed V and J ends, which lost 5 bases and 0 bases, there was a span of 14 bases. CDR1 is SGHAT and CDR2 is FQDESV in the germline V gene (reference sequence). The CDR3 consists of 16 residues.

This sequence joins TRBV12-3 or TRBV12-4 and TRBJ2-7, with TRBD1 as a possible D gene (6 bases). The V end lost 6 bases, the J end lost 0 bases, and 9 bases lay between the germline ends. The CDR3 runs 13 residues. In nucleotides, the CDR3 is TGTGCCAGCAGGGACAGTATCTCCTACGAGCAGTACTTC. This translates into CASRDSISYEQYF.

The chain carries TRBV11-3 and TRBJ2-1, with 7 bases that match TRBD2. The CDR3 is 18 residues long. With V trimmed by 0 bases and J by 6 bases, 14 bases remained unmatched. Germline CDR1 and CDR2: SGHNT and YENEEA. CDR3 region: CASSLDQGGSGTGNEQFF. The CDR3 region has the DNA TGTGCCAGCAGCTTAGATCAAGGCGGGAGCGGAACGGGCAATGAGCAGTTCTTC. Full variable domain (remainder filled in from reference TRBV11-3 and TRBJ2-1): EAGVVQSPRYKIIEKKQPVAFWCNPISGHNTLYWYLQNLGQGPELLIRYENEEAVDDSQLPKDRFSAERLKGVDSTLKIQPAELGDSAVYLCASSLDQGGSGTGNEQFFGPGTRLTVL.

The chain recombines TRBV15 with TRBJ2-3; tentative D call: TRBD2 (6 bases). Germline V gene lookup returns CDR1 LNHNV and CDR2 YYDKDF (reference sequence). The CDR3 length is 12 residues. The ends were cut back, 3 bases at V and 5 bases at J, with 6 bases in the middle. CDR3 DNA sequence: TGTGCCACCAGCAGGGGGGGAGATACGCAGTATTTT. Its translation: CATSRGGDTQYF.

J is TRBJ2-6 and V is TRBV6-5; TRBD1 matches 9 bases. This CDR3 contains 15 residues. CDR1 and CDR2 from the germline V gene are MNHEY and SVGAGI. V trimming: 5 bases; J trimming: 2 bases; junction bases outside the gene matches: 1. CDR3 residues: CASSTGGTGANVLTF. In nucleotides, the CDR3 is TGTGCCAGCAGTACAGGGGGCACTGGGGCCAACGTCCTGACTTTC.

The genes are TRBV19 and TRBJ1-4; the match to TRBD1 covers 10 bases. The CDR3 length is 17 residues. V lost 4 bases to trimming and J lost 8 bases; unmatched junction nucleotides: 13. The germline gives CDR1 LNHDA, CDR2 SQIVND (reference sequence). CDR3 protein: CASSTPGQGRLNEKLFF. The CDR3 DNA reads TGTGCCAGTAGTACTCCGGGACAGGGGCGATTGAACGAAAAACTGTTTTTT.

The chain links TRBV29-1 to TRBJ2-7; TRBD1 matches at 8 bases. Per the germline V gene, CDR1 is SQVTM and CDR2 is ANQGSEA. CDR3 length: 13 amino acids. Unmatched junction bases numbered 10, after V lost 5 bases and J lost 7 bases. CDR3 sequence: CSVRGQGVGEQYF. The CDR3 DNA reads as TGCAGCGTTCGAGGACAGGGAGTTGGGGAGCAGTACTTC.

V gene TRBV5-1 combines with J gene TRBJ2-2; D gene unclear. The CDR3 consists of 14 residues. Germline CDR1 reads SGHRS; CDR2 reads YFSETQ. Between the trimmed V and J ends, which lost 2 bases and 2 bases, there was a span of 7 bases. CDR3 loop: CASSFGQNTGELFF. CDR3 nucleotide sequence: TGCGCCAGCAGCTTTGGCCAAAACACCGGGGAGCTGTTTTTT.

Notes on this clone: The sample contains more than one DNA sequence encoding this CDR3. The J gene is TRBJ2-1, the V gene TRBV3-1 (or the pseudogene TRBV3-2); TRBD2 aligns across 8 bases. Germline loops: CDR1 LGHDT, CDR2 YNNKEL (reference sequence). This CDR3 has 16 residues. V was pared by 1 base and J by 4 bases, with 6 bases of the junction left unmatched. The CDR3 reads CASSQGLAGSYNEQFF. CDR3 coding DNA: TGTGCCAGCAGCCAAGGTTTAGCGGGAAGTTACAATGAGCAGTTCTTC.

The rearrangement uses TRBV2 and TRBJ2-1; 11 bases line up with TRBD2. Losses at the gene ends were 6 bases for V and 3 bases for J; bases not matched to a gene: 4. Germline V gene sequence: CDR1 SNHLY, CDR2 FYNNEI. This CDR3 is 15 amino acids long. CDR3 in DNA: TGTGCCAGCAGACTTACTAGCGGGAGCTACAATGAGCAGTTCTTC. Translated: CASRLTSGSYNEQFF.

The chain uses TRBV19 and TRBJ2-2, with 13 bases matching TRBD2. Per germline, CDR1 LNHDA and CDR2 SQIVND (reference sequence). This CDR3 comprises 17 residues. V trimming: 4 bases; J trimming: 2 bases; junction bases outside the gene matches: 4. CDR3 bases: TGTGCCAGTAGTAGACGGGGACTAGCGGGAAACACCGGGGAGCTGTTTTTT. Protein sequence: CASSRRGLAGNTGELFF.

The chain combines TRBV29-1 with TRBJ2-6, with D maybe TRBD1 (6 bases). Germline V gives CDR1 SQVTM, CDR2 ANQGSEA. V was pared by 3 bases and J by 0 bases, with 21 bases between. CDR3 length equals 19 residues. This chain's CDR3 is CSVELGGDRTFSGANVLTF. The CDR3, as DNA: TGCAGCGTTGAGTTAGGCGGAGACAGGACCTTCTCTGGGGCCAACGTCCTGACTTTC.

V and J are TRBV29-1 and TRBJ2-5; 10 bases are a match to TRBD2. The germline CDR1 and CDR2 sequences are SQVTM and ANQGSEA. With 4 bases clipped from V and 5 bases from J, the junction kept 4 bases outside the gene matches. This CDR3 is 13 amino acids long. CDR3 coding DNA: TGCAGCGTTGTAGCGGGAGGTAGTGAGACCCAGTACTTC. Amino acids: CSVVAGGSETQYF.

V is TRBV27 and J is TRBJ1-1, with D possibly being TRBD1 (6 bases). Looked up from germline, CDR1 is MNHEY and CDR2 is SMNVEV (reference sequence). V shed 6 bases and J shed 0 bases, with 11 bases lying between them. CDR3 length: 14 residues. The DNA of the CDR3 is TGTGCCAGCAGCGAACAGGGCATGAACACTGAAGCTTTCTTT. It codes for CASSEQGMNTEAFF.

The chain uses TRBV30 and TRBJ1-2; 7 nucleotides match TRBD1. Germline CDR1 and CDR2: GTSNPN and SVGIG (reference sequence). J lost 8 bases, V lost 3 bases, and 12 bases had no gene match. The CDR3 loop spans 14 amino acids. CDR3 amino acids: CAWREGQKTAGYTF. In nucleotides, the CDR3 is TGTGCCTGGAGGGAGGGACAGAAGACGGCCGGCTACACCTTC. Supplemented by reference TRBV30 and TRBJ1-2, the full variable domain reads SQTIHQWPATLVQPVGSPLSLECTVEGTSNPNLYWYRQAAGRGLQLLFYSVGIGQISSEVPQNLSASRPQDRQFILSSKKLLLSDSGFYLCAWREGQKTAGYTFGSGTRLTVV.

This chain uses TRBV5-5 with TRBJ1-1; 7 nucleotides line up with TRBD1. With V trimmed by 4 bases and J by 2 bases, 8 bases remained unmatched. The germline gives CDR1 SGHKS, CDR2 YYEKEE (reference sequence). The CDR3 covers 15 residues. The CDR3 loop reads CASSPTTGINTEAFF. CDR3 nucleotides: TGTGCCAGCAGCCCGACGACAGGGATAAACACTGAAGCTTTCTTT.

The V call is TRBV7-6, the J call TRBJ1-5; TRBD1 matches 7 bases. Germline values: CDR1 SGHVS, CDR2 FNYEAQ. J was trimmed by 5 bases and V by 2 bases; bases with no gene match: 3. This CDR3 spans 14 amino acids. The CDR3 coding sequence is TGTGCCAGCAGCTTACTCGACAGGGATCAGCCCCAGCATTTT. Residues: CASSLLDRDQPQHF. The variable domain in full, completed from reference TRBV7-6 and TRBJ1-5, reads GAGVSQSPRYKVTKRGQDVALRCDPISGHVSLYWYRQALGQGPEFLTYFNYEAQQDKSGLPNDRFSAERPEGSISTLTIQRTEQRDSAMYRCASSLLDRDQPQHFGDGTRLSIL.

The chain uses TRBV5-1 and TRBJ1-2, with a weak D call TRBD1 (6 bases). Per the germline V gene, CDR1 is SGHRS and CDR2 is YFSETQ. V was pared by 4 bases and J by 4 bases, with 20 bases between. The CDR3 loop spans 16 amino acids. The CDR3 DNA follows: TGCGCCAGCAGCCCCGGGGCCTACGAAGGGGGCTATGGCTACACCTTC. Amino acids: CASSPGAYEGGYGYTF.

V is TRBV30 and J is TRBJ2-1; the D gene is possibly TRBD2 (5 bases). This CDR3 comprises 17 residues. Germline CDR1 and CDR2: GTSNPN and SVGIG (reference sequence). Trimming took off 0 bases at V and 6 bases at J, with 21 bases between the two ends. The CDR3 bases are TGTGCCTGGAGTGTACTACTTGCGGGCCCGCCGGTCAATGAGCAGTTCTTC. Protein product: CAWSVLLAGPPVNEQFF.

This chain joins TRBV28 and TRBJ1-1; no reliable D call. V lost 2 bases and J lost 1, with 11 bases in between. Germline CDR1 reads MDHEN; CDR2 reads SYDVKM. This CDR3 is built from 15 residues. CDR3 sequence reads: CASSLGEVGNTEAFF. CDR3 sequence (DNA): TGTGCCAGCAGTTTAGGGGAGGTTGGGAACACTGAAGCTTTCTTT. Filled out from reference TRBV28 and TRBJ1-1, the complete variable domain reads DVKVTQSSRYLVKRTGEKVFLECVQDMDHENMFWYRQDPGLGLRLIYFSYDVKMKEKGDIPEGYSVSREKKERFSLILESASTNQTSMYLCASSLGEVGNTEAFFGQGTRLTVV.

The chain combines TRBV28 with TRBJ1-5; 8 bases line up with TRBD1. The CDR3 consists of 14 residues. V gave up 5 bases and J gave up 11 bases; unmatched junction bases: 11. The germline CDR1 and CDR2 sequences are MDHEN and SYDVKM. CDR3 amino acids: CASSLTGAVSSQHF. CDR3 DNA: TGTGCCAGCAGTCTGACAGGGGCTGTTAGTTCCCAGCATTTT. The full variable domain, its missing parts supplied by reference TRBV28 and TRBJ1-5, is DVKVTQSSRYLVKRTGEKVFLECVQDMDHENMFWYRQDPGLGLRLIYFSYDVKMKEKGDIPEGYSVSREKKERFSLILESASTNQTSMYLCASSLTGAVSSQHFGDGTRLSIL.